The 29 T cell receptor beta chains below all came from one sample that was sequenced in a study of blood T cell repertoires in COVID-19. Profiling relied on immunoSEQ multiplex PCR, and the TCRdb table lists in-frame clones only, not all of them. The sample holds roughly 9,200 clones, 80% to 85% seen once. The sample consisted of peripheral blood. These receptors were taken from a man aged 55 to 70 with active COVID-19.

V usage is TRBV30 and J usage is TRBJ2-1; perhaps TRBD2 as D (6 bases). CDR3 length equals 14 residues. Germline V gives CDR1 GTSNPN, CDR2 SVGIG (reference sequence). Deletions cut 0 bases from V and 5 bases from J, with 11 bases between. CDR3 sequence (DNA): TGTGCCTGGAGTGTACTGTGCGGGGACAATGAGCAGTTCTTC. It is translated as CAWSVLCGDNEQFF.

The chain uses TRBV5-6 and TRBJ2-7, with a tentative D call TRBD1 (5 bases). Looked up from germline, CDR1 is SGHDT and CDR2 is YYEEEE. The V and J ends lost 0 bases and 6 bases respectively, with 13 bases between them. The CDR3 consists of 14 residues. In nucleotides, the CDR3 is TGTGCCAGCAGCTTGGGACTCTGGGGCATCGAGCAGTACTTC. Translated: CASSLGLWGIEQYF.

The chain uses TRBV4-1 and TRBJ1-6, with D maybe TRBD1 (5 bases). Trimming left V 0 bases short and J 10 bases short, with 13 bases between. The CDR3 is 15 amino acids. Germline V gene data show CDR1 as MGHRA and CDR2 as YSYEKL. The CDR3 bases are TGCGCCAGCAGCCAAGACAGTCACCCAGGGTCACCCCTCCACTTT. Translated, it gives CASSQDSHPGSPLHF.

The chain links TRBV4-2 to TRBJ2-3; 11 bases fit TRBD2. The germline V gene encodes CDR1 LGHNA and CDR2 YNFKEQ. The V segment lost 4 bases and the J segment 2 bases; nucleotides outside the gene matches: 8. This CDR3 spans 17 amino acids. CDR3 nucleotides: TGTGCCAGCAGCCGTTCTCCGGGACTAGCGGACACAGATACGCAGTATTTT. This encodes CASSRSPGLADTDTQYF.

The rearrangement joins TRBV30 to TRBJ1-2; a weak D match, TRBD1 (5 bases). The germline gives CDR1 GTSNPN, CDR2 SVGIG (reference sequence). There are 14 residues in the CDR3. V was trimmed by 0 bases and J by 4 bases, leaving 12 bases between them. The CDR3: CAWSVVGGGYGYTF. The CDR3 nucleotides read TGTGCCTGGAGTGTAGTGGGGGGAGGCTATGGCTACACCTTC. Full variable domain (outside the CDR3, taken from reference TRBV30 and TRBJ1-2): SQTIHQWPATLVQPVGSPLSLECTVEGTSNPNLYWYRQAAGRGLQLLFYSVGIGQISSEVPQNLSASRPQDRQFILSSKKLLLSDSGFYLCAWSVVGGGYGYTFGSGTRLTVV.

The genes are TRBV7-9 and TRBJ2-7; TRBD1 matches at 7 bases. Looked up from germline, CDR1 is SEHNR and CDR2 is FQNEAQ (reference sequence). With 5 bases clipped from V and 7 bases from J, the junction kept 17 bases outside the gene matches. CDR3 size: 16 residues. The CDR3: CASSPRGWDSSSEQYF. As DNA, the CDR3 is TGTGCCAGCAGCCCCCGAGGGTGGGACAGCTCCTCGGAGCAGTACTTC.

This chain joins TRBV24-1 and TRBJ2-1; a weak D match, TRBD2 (7 bases). Germline V gene sequence: CDR1 KGHDR, CDR2 SFDVKD. This CDR3 is built from 16 residues. The germline V and J ends were trimmed by 2 bases and 5 bases, with 15 bases remaining between them. CDR3 in amino acids: CATSDSRRGQDNEQFF. The DNA for the CDR3 is TGTGCCACCAGTGATTCGAGGCGGGGGCAAGACAATGAGCAGTTCTTC.

A single count supports this clone. The chain is built from TRBV27 and TRBJ2-3, with a possible D match to TRBD1 (5 bases). Trimming removed 6 bases from V and 7 bases from J, with 14 bases in between. Per the germline V gene, CDR1 is MNHEY and CDR2 is SMNVEV (reference sequence). CDR3 length: 13 residues. As DNA, the CDR3 is TGTGCCAGCAGGATACAAGGGGCGAATACGCAGTATTTT. Its protein product is CASRIQGANTQYF.

The CDR3 DNA follows: TGTGCCAGCAGTCCCACAGGGGCGGGGGAGCAGTACTTC. Its translation: CASSPTGAGEQYF. The chain carries TRBV27 and TRBJ2-7, with D tentatively TRBD1 (7 bases). Germline CDR1 and CDR2: MNHEY and SMNVEV (reference sequence). Trimming left V 5 bases short and J 7 bases short, with 15 bases between. The CDR3 consists of 13 residues.

The chain uses TRBV5-1 and TRBJ1-6; 8 bases are shared with TRBD1. Germline V gene data show CDR1 as SGHRS and CDR2 as YFSETQ. This CDR3 contains 14 residues. V was clipped by 4 bases and J by 7 bases; unmatched bases: 4. Here the CDR3 DNA reads TGCGCCAGCAGCCGGGGACAGGAAAATTCACCCCTCCACTTT. Residues: CASSRGQENSPLHF.

This rearrangement joins TRBV7-3 to TRBJ2-2; 8 bases line up with TRBD1. The V gene's germline CDR1 is SGHTA and CDR2 FQGTGA. The CDR3 sequence is 17 residues long. Germline trimming cut 4 bases from V and 5 bases from J; bases unmatched to any gene: 12. For the CDR3, the DNA is TGTGCCAGCAGCTCTAAGCAGGGGACAGGACTAACCGGGGAGCTGTTTTTT. It encodes CASSSKQGTGLTGELFF.

The chain has TRBV7-2 and TRBJ1-5; possible D gene TRBD1, 5 bases. There are 16 residues in the CDR3. V lost 4 bases and J 7 bases, leaving 20 bases between the germline ends. Per the germline V gene, CDR1 is SGHTA and CDR2 is FQGNSA. The CDR3 region is CASSSRGGGFSQPQHF. The CDR3 DNA sequence: TGTGCCAGCAGCTCCCGCGGGGGTGGGTTTTCCCAGCCCCAGCATTTT.

This CDR3 reads CATSRDTYGTEAFF. The DNA for the CDR3 is TGTGCCACCAGCAGAGATACTTACGGCACTGAAGCTTTCTTT. This rearrangement joins TRBV15 to TRBJ1-1; D call uncertain. Trimming cost V 0 bases and J 4 bases, with 9 bases left between them. This CDR3 has 14 amino acids. Germline V gives CDR1 LNHNV, CDR2 YYDKDF (reference sequence).

V is TRBV21-1 and J is TRBJ2-1; the table's D gene call, TRBD2, was not cross checked with the DNA. TRBV21-1 is a documented pseudogene. The CDR3 is 13 residues long. The CDR3 sequence: CAPSRRGRDEQFF. The CDR3, as DNA: TGTGCCCCATCTAGGCGGGGGCGCGATGAGCAGTTCTTC.

A few counts support this clone. The chain uses TRBV7-6 and TRBJ1-5; no clear D gene. CDR1 and CDR2 from the germline V gene are SGHVS and FNYEAQ. With 8 bases removed from V and 4 bases from J, the gap between germline ends came to 18 bases. This CDR3 comprises 15 residues. CDR3 in DNA: TGTGCCAGCCGATTGGATGCGGCGGGGAATCAGCCCCAGCATTTT. Its translation: CASRLDAAGNQPQHF.

This clone appeared once. The chain employs TRBV5-1 and TRBJ2-2; TRBD1 matches at 7 bases. This CDR3 has 15 amino acids. Germline CDR1 and CDR2: SGHRS and YFSETQ. J gave up 3 bases and V 4 bases, and 6 bases lay outside the gene matches. CDR3 residues: CASSRRTGDTGELFF. The CDR3, as DNA: TGCGCCAGCAGCAGAAGGACAGGTGACACCGGGGAGCTGTTTTTT.

This clone was seen more than once but under ten times. Here the CDR3 reads CASKSQQGGTQETQYF. The CDR3 DNA is TGTGCCAGCAAGTCCCAGCAAGGCGGTACCCAAGAGACCCAGTACTTC. This chain connects TRBV28 to TRBJ2-5; D is uncertain. Trimming stripped 7 bases from V and 1 base from J, with 19 bases between. CDR3 length: 16 residues. The germline V gene has CDR1 MDHEN and CDR2 SYDVKM.

The gene calls are TRBV28 and TRBJ1-5; D gene unclear. Germline lookup yields CDR1 MDHEN and CDR2 SYDVKM. V gave up 6 bases and J gave up 4 bases, with 22 bases separating them. This CDR3 spans 17 amino acids. CDR3 in amino acids: CASSYMRLRLTNQPQHF. CDR3 in DNA: TGTGCCAGCAGCTATATGCGGTTAAGGCTTACAAATCAGCCCCAGCATTTT.

CDR3 residues: CASSSQGGSEQYF. DNA for the CDR3: TGTGCCAGCAGCTCCCAAGGAGGCAGCGAGCAGTACTTC. The rearrangement joins TRBV7-2 to TRBJ2-7; possible D gene TRBD2, 5 bases. In germline, CDR1 is SGHTA, CDR2 FQGNSA. The CDR3 sequence is 13 residues long. V lost 4 bases, J lost 6 bases, and 13 bases lay in between.

The V gene is TRBV4-3, the J gene TRBJ2-5; tentatively, D is TRBD1 (5 bases). The V end was cut by 4 bases, the J end by 5 bases, with 17 bases between. CDR1 is LGHNA and CDR2 is YSLEER in the germline V gene. The CDR3 length is 15 residues. The CDR3 DNA reads as TGCGCCAGCAGCCGGACGGTGGACAACGTGGAGACCCAGTACTTC. Translating gives CASSRTVDNVETQYF.

V usage is TRBV7-9 and J usage is TRBJ2-7, with 12 positions matching TRBD2. J gave up 7 bases and V 5 bases, and 18 bases lay outside the gene matches. The CDR3 sequence is 18 residues long. Germline CDR1 SEHNR, CDR2 FQNEAQ (reference sequence). The CDR3 sequence is CASSPTSGGRRRTREQYF. DNA of the CDR3: TGTGCCAGCAGCCCAACTAGCGGGGGGCGCCGACGTACACGGGAGCAGTACTTC.

The chain combines TRBV7-2 with TRBJ2-1, with 7 bases that match TRBD2. The CDR3 covers 14 residues. Germline-derived CDR1 and CDR2 are SGHTA and FQGNSA. V shed 4 bases, J shed 10 bases, and the junction held 10 bases outside the gene matches. For the CDR3, the DNA is TGTGCCAGCAGCTACGACGGGGGGACCAGGGAGCAGTTCTTC. Protein: CASSYDGGTREQFF.

The V call is TRBV7-6, the J call TRBJ2-7, with TRBD1 matching 9 bases. CDR1 is SGHVS, CDR2 FNYEAQ, per germline. After removal of 1 base from V and 7 bases from J, the junction contained 8 bases not matched to a gene. The CDR3 has 15 amino acids. CDR3 region: CASSLGGGTGREQYF. CDR3 in DNA: TGTGCCAGCAGCTTAGGAGGGGGGACAGGGCGTGAGCAGTACTTC.

The V and J genes are TRBV11-3 and TRBJ1-4; D perhaps matches TRBD1 (6 bases). Trimming cost V 7 bases and J 3 bases, with 12 bases left between them. This CDR3 is 14 amino acids long. Germline V lookup: CDR1 SGHNT, CDR2 YENEEA. CDR3 DNA: TGTGCCAGCACGACACAGGGCGCTAATGAAAAACTGTTTTTT. Protein sequence: CASTTQGANEKLFF.

The V call is TRBV6-5, the J call TRBJ1-5; 7 bases are a match to TRBD1. CDR3 size: 15 residues. Germline loops: CDR1 MNHEY, CDR2 SVGAGI. The junction had 8 bases not matched to a gene; V was cut back by 6 bases and J by 3 bases. The CDR3 protein is CASRSGQDFNQPQHF. In DNA, the CDR3 is TGTGCCAGCAGGAGTGGACAGGACTTCAATCAGCCCCAGCATTTT.

The chain couples TRBV7-2 to TRBJ2-1; TRBD1 is a possible D gene (6 bases). Trimming shortened V by 4 bases and J by 10 bases, and 20 bases separated the two germline ends. Germline V gene sequence: CDR1 SGHTA, CDR2 FQGNSA. The CDR3 extends over 15 amino acids. The CDR3 protein is CASSSSSTGQMEQFF. For the CDR3, the DNA is TGTGCCAGCAGCTCCTCCTCGACAGGCCAAATGGAGCAGTTCTTC.

V gene TRBV19 combines with J gene TRBJ1-5, with D possibly being TRBD1 (5 bases). This CDR3 contains 13 residues. CDR1 and CDR2 (germline): LNHDA, SQIVND (reference sequence). V was shortened by 5 bases and J by 6 bases, with 11 bases between the two germline ends. The CDR3 here is CASSRRVAQPQHF. CDR3 in DNA: TGTGCCAGTAGTCGCAGGGTGGCTCAGCCCCAGCATTTT.

The chain uses TRBV5-1 and TRBJ2-3, with TRBD1 matching 12 bases. CDR1 is SGHRS and CDR2 is YFSETQ in the germline V gene. The V gene end was trimmed by 4 bases and the J gene end by 4 bases; junction bases not matched to a gene: 10. This CDR3 is built from 17 residues. The CDR3 region is CASSTGPGQGAPDTQYF. In nucleotides, the CDR3 is TGCGCCAGCAGCACCGGACCGGGACAGGGGGCACCAGATACGCAGTATTTT.

The V call is TRBV24-1, the J call TRBJ2-3; the match to TRBD2 covers 9 bases. This CDR3 comprises 19 residues. The V gene end was trimmed by 3 bases and the J gene end by 2 bases; junction bases not matched to a gene: 14. Germline V gives CDR1 KGHDR, CDR2 SFDVKD. CDR3 amino acids: CATSDEARGLAGDTDTQYF. CDR3 bases: TGTGCCACCAGTGATGAGGCGCGGGGATTAGCGGGAGACACAGATACGCAGTATTTT.